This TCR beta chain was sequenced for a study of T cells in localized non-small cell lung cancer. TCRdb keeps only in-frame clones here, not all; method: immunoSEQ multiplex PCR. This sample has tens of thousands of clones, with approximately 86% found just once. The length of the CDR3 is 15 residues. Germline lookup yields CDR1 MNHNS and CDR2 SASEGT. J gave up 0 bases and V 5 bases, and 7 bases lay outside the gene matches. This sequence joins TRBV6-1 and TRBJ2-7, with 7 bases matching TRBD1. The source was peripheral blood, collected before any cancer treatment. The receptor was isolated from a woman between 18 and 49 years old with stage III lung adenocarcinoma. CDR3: CASSWDRLSSYEQYF. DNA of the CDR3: TGTGCCAGCAGTTGGGACAGACTGAGCTCCTACGAGCAGTACTTC.